This is a list of T cell receptor beta chains from one sample in a study of memory CD4+ T cells and cytomegalovirus serostatus. Clones were sequenced by immunoSEQ multiplex PCR, and TCRdb holds only the in-frame ones, with some missing. The data hold 61,000 or so clones, with around three quarters observed a single time. The sequenced material came from memory CD4+ T cells from blood. The source of these receptors is an adult in good health and CMV-seronegative. Some clones in this sample may be carry-over from other donors' samples. Each CDR3 is given with its conserved first and last residue. D genes are given only for firm matches. Rows give clone size only sometimes, using once, few, many, or a class for an expanded clone.

J gene,D gene,V gene,CDR3 length,clone size,CDR3 protein,CDR3 DNA
TRBJ2-7,.,TRBV29-1,15,once,CSVEKSIGGLYEQYF,TGCAGCGTTGAAAAATCCATCGGGGGGCTCTACGAGCAGTACTTC
TRBJ1-2,.,TRBV29-1,13,few,CSVGAGSRSGYTF,TGCAGCGTTGGGGCAGGGAGTCGAAGTGGCTACACCTTC
TRBJ2-2,.,TRBV30,16,few,CAWKFMGFPNTGELFF,TGTGCCTGGAAGTTCATGGGCTTTCCGAACACCGGGGAGCTGTTTTTT
TRBJ1-2,.,TRBV6-6,14,once,CASSYGQMGGPFSF,TGTGCCAGCAGTTATGGGCAGATGGGGGGGCCCTTCTCCTTC
TRBJ2-3,TRBD1,TRBV2,14,.,CASSEGQGEATQYF,TGTGCCAGCAGCGAGGGACAGGGGGAGGCTACGCAGTATTTT
TRBJ1-5,TRBD1,TRBV19,15,.,CASSATGQGSQPQHF,TGTGCCAGTAGTGCCACCGGACAGGGGAGTCAGCCCCAGCATTTT
TRBJ2-7,.,TRBV10-3,14,.,CAISNTGASYEQYF,TGTGCCATCAGCAATACCGGGGCCTCCTACGAGCAGTACTTC
TRBJ1-2,.,TRBV5-6,15,.,CASSWDGQTWIGYTF,TGTGCCAGCAGCTGGGATGGACAGACCTGGATCGGCTACACCTTC
TRBJ1-2,.,TRBV11-2,13,.,CASSPGVGYGYTF,TGTGCCAGCAGCCCAGGGGTTGGGTATGGCTACACCTTC
TRBJ1-2,.,TRBV7-2,13,.,CASSLGQSYGYTF,TGTGCCAGCAGCTTAGGACAGTCCTATGGCTACACCTTC
TRBJ1-2,.,TRBV6-5,12,.,CASSYWGQGYTF,TGTGCCAGCAGTTACTGGGGCCAGGGATACACCTTC
TRBJ1-1,.,TRBV15,14,.,CATSGHRGGTEAFF,TGTGCCACCAGCGGACATAGGGGGGGCACTGAAGCTTTCTTT
TRBJ1-2,.,TRBV5-1,11,.,CASRDSYGYTF,TGCGCCAGCAGGGACAGCTATGGCTACACCTTC
TRBJ1-1,.,TRBV7-9,12,.,CASGRQNTEAFF,TGTGCCAGCGGACGACAGAACACTGAAGCTTTCTTT
TRBJ1-1,.,TRBV5-6,11,.,CASSFDGRAFF,TGTGCCAGCAGCTTTGACGGAAGGGCTTTCTTT
TRBJ2-7,.,TRBV5-1,16,.,CASSRTDIFSSYEQYF,TGCGCCAGCAGCAGGACAGATATTTTTAGCTCCTACGAGCAGTACTTC
TRBJ1-2,.,TRBV5-1,16,.,CASSLGSAGAPNGYTF,TGCGCCAGCAGCTTGGGGTCGGCCGGGGCACCTAATGGCTACACCTTC
TRBJ1-4,.,TRBV30,14,.,CAWSSGPQRGKLFF,TGTGCCTGGAGTTCCGGGCCCCAACGGGGAAAACTGTTTTTT
TRBJ2-5,.,TRBV29-1,12,.,CSVLGTGETQYF,TGCAGCGTACTCGGAACGGGGGAGACCCAGTACTTC
TRBJ1-1,.,TRBV6-5,14,.,CASSSPSRGEGAFF,TGTGCCAGCAGTTCCCCCTCTCGGGGGGAAGGTGCTTTCTTT
TRBJ2-1,TRBD2,TRBV7-3,14,.,CASSSGSGRAKQFF,TGTGCCAGCAGCTCCGGGAGCGGGAGGGCCAAGCAGTTCTTC
TRBJ2-3,TRBD2,TRBV10-3,19,.,CATTPKRPGLAASTDTQYF,TGTGCCACAACACCAAAACGTCCGGGACTAGCGGCTAGCACAGATACGCAGTATTTT
TRBJ1-6,TRBD1,TRBV6-1,17,few,CASSELLPRQGFSPLHF,TGTGCCAGCAGTGAACTTCTCCCGAGACAGGGGTTTTCACCCCTCCACTTT
TRBJ2-5,.,TRBV7-9,15,once,CASSSGRTGLETQYF,TGTGCCAGCAGCTCCGGACGGACGGGGCTAGAGACCCAGTACTTC
TRBJ1-2,TRBD1,TRBV4-2,14,.,CASSQGGTDYGYTF,TGTGCCAGCAGCCAAGGAGGGACAGACTATGGCTACACCTTC
TRBJ2-3,.,TRBV9,12,.,CASSVGIDTQYF,TGTGCCAGCAGCGTTGGGATAGATACGCAGTATTTT
TRBJ2-3,TRBD1,TRBV7-9,14,.,CASRTDRAADTQYF,TGTGCCAGCAGAACGGACAGGGCCGCAGATACGCAGTATTTT
TRBJ1-1,.,TRBV10-1,15,.,CASSVQRARNTEAFF,TGCGCCAGCAGTGTCCAAAGGGCAAGGAACACTGAAGCTTTCTTT
TRBJ1-2,TRBD1,TRBV27,14,.,CASSLNRGLGGYTF,TGTGCCAGCAGCTTAAACAGGGGATTAGGAGGCTACACCTTC
TRBJ2-5,TRBD2,TRBV7-2,16,.,CASSGLTSGSQETQYF,TGTGCCAGCAGCGGCTTGACTAGCGGTTCACAAGAGACCCAGTACTTC
TRBJ1-2,.,TRBV4-1,14,.,CASSQSFGARGYTF,TGCGCCAGCAGCCAATCTTTTGGGGCCCGTGGCTACACCTTC
TRBJ2-1,.,TRBV7-9,12,few,CASTHGQAEQFF,TGTGCCAGCACCCACGGACAAGCTGAGCAGTTCTTC
TRBJ1-5,.,TRBV27,13,few,CASSLLGDQPQHF,TGTGCCAGCAGTTTATTGGGGGATCAGCCCCAGCATTTT
TRBJ1-1,TRBD1,TRBV7-6,14,.,CASSSWDSSTEAFF,TGTGCCAGCAGCAGTTGGGACAGCAGTACTGAAGCTTTCTTT
TRBJ2-7,.,TRBV5-1,13,.,CASSRQEGYEQYF,TGCGCCAGCAGTAGACAGGAGGGCTACGAGCAGTACTTC
TRBJ2-1,TRBD2,TRBV30,15,.,CAWSVGAGAVDEQFF,TGTGCCTGGAGTGTCGGGGCGGGAGCGGTCGATGAGCAGTTCTTC
TRBJ1-1,.,TRBV6-5,15,.,CASSSQLPMNTEAFF,TGTGCCAGCAGTTCCCAACTACCCATGAACACTGAAGCTTTCTTT
TRBJ2-3,TRBD1,TRBV27,17,.,CASLTTGTGKLGDTQYF,TGTGCCAGCCTAACCACCGGGACAGGGAAGTTAGGAGATACGCAGTATTTT
TRBJ2-1,.,TRBV2,14,.,CASSGGWDGNEQFF,TGTGCCAGCAGTGGGGGGTGGGATGGCAATGAGCAGTTCTTC
TRBJ2-3,TRBD2,TRBV10-3,14,.,CAIKRGPPTDTQYF,TGTGCCATCAAGCGGGGTCCGCCCACAGATACGCAGTATTTT
TRBJ2-5,TRBD2,TRBV7-2,14,.,CASSFSGAKETQYF,TGTGCCAGCAGCTTTAGCGGGGCGAAAGAGACCCAGTACTTC
TRBJ1-2,TRBD1,TRBV7-9,13,.,CASTSTGVDGYTF,TGTGCCAGCACCTCGACAGGGGTGGATGGCTACACCTTC
TRBJ2-1,.,TRBV7-9,14,few,CASRPPRGEPEQFF,TGTGCCAGCAGACCTCCGCGAGGGGAGCCTGAGCAGTTCTTC
TRBJ2-7,.,TRBV29-1,12,.,CSVEAGIDEQYF,TGCAGCGTTGAGGCAGGAATCGACGAGCAGTACTTC
TRBJ2-1,.,TRBV7-7,16,.,CASSLEWSRSPNEQFF,TGTGCTAGCAGCTTAGAATGGTCTAGAAGCCCCAATGAGCAGTTCTTC
TRBJ1-3,.,TRBV30,12,few,CAWSVGGNTIYF,TGTGCCTGGAGTGTAGGAGGAAACACCATATATTTT
TRBJ2-7,TRBD1,TRBV28,16,.,CASSLTGVWGSYEQYF,TGTGCCAGCAGTCTTACAGGGGTTTGGGGGTCCTACGAGCAGTACTTC
TRBJ2-1,TRBD2,TRBV6-1,15,.,CASRLAGASYNEQFF,TGTGCCAGCAGATTAGCGGGGGCCTCCTACAATGAGCAGTTCTTC
TRBJ1-2,.,TRBV29-1,14,.,CSVNRGPREHGYTF,TGCAGCGTTAACCGCGGGCCGAGGGAACATGGCTACACCTTC